One sample yielded the 13 T cell receptor beta chains listed below, sequenced in a study of technical replicates of blood from a few donors. Sequenced by immunoSEQ multiplex PCR; TCRdb stores in-frame clones only, minus some. This sample carries tens of thousands of clones, around 93% of them seen once, and the ten largest clones take roughly 0.25%. Sequenced: T cells isolated from PBMCs. These TCRs come from a human donor in good health.

The chain links TRBV5-1 to TRBJ2-5; tentatively, D is TRBD2 (6 bases). The V and J ends lost 4 bases and 4 bases respectively, with 11 bases between them. Germline lookup yields CDR1 SGHRS and CDR2 YFSETQ. The length of the CDR3 is 13 residues. The CDR3 here is CASSPTGGETQYF. Written as DNA, the CDR3 is TGCGCCAGCAGCCCGACCGGGGGAGAGACCCAGTACTTC.

The CDR3 DNA is TGTGCCTGGAGGACAGGGGGGAGCACAGATACGCAGTATTTT. Encoded protein: CAWRTGGSTDTQYF. V and J are TRBV30 and TRBJ2-3; TRBD1 matches 9 bases. The CDR3 is made up of 14 amino acids. J was trimmed by 0 bases and V by 3 bases; bases with no gene match: 1. Germline CDR1 is GTSNPN and CDR2 is SVGIG (reference sequence).

The V call is TRBV10-1, the J call TRBJ2-5; maybe TRBD1 (5 bases). The germline gives CDR1 WNHNN, CDR2 SYGVQD (reference sequence). The germline V and J ends were trimmed by 4 bases and 3 bases, with 6 bases remaining between them. The CDR3 loop spans 12 amino acids. CDR3 in amino acids: CASSGGEETQYF. The DNA of the CDR3 is TGCGCCAGCAGTGGGGGCGAAGAGACCCAGTACTTC.

The J gene is TRBJ2-1, the V gene TRBV18, with a tentative D call TRBD2 (5 bases). V was clipped by 2 bases and J by 7 bases, with 9 bases between them. Germline CDR1 is KGHSH and CDR2 is LQKENI. The length of the CDR3 is 13 residues. CDR3 residues: CASSPSGGNEQFF. CDR3 DNA: TGTGCCAGCTCACCATCAGGAGGTAATGAGCAGTTCTTC.

V is TRBV4-1 and J is TRBJ2-5; 11 nucleotides line up with TRBD1. CDR1 is MGHRA and CDR2 is YSYEKL in the germline V gene. With V trimmed by 0 bases and J by 4 bases, 4 bases remained unmatched. The CDR3 loop spans 16 amino acids. As DNA, the CDR3 is TGCGCCAGCAGCCAAGACGCGGGACAGGGGGGAGAGACCCAGTACTTC. Translated, it gives CASSQDAGQGGETQYF.

The chain uses TRBV28 and TRBJ2-7, with 8 bases aligning to TRBD1. Germline V CDR1 and CDR2: MDHEN, SYDVKM. This CDR3 is built from 14 residues. V lost 6 bases to trimming and J lost 7 bases; unmatched junction nucleotides: 11. The CDR3 is CASSQDQGAGEQYF. DNA of the CDR3: TGTGCCAGCAGCCAAGACCAGGGGGCTGGGGAGCAGTACTTC.

The chain has TRBV11-2 and TRBJ2-7; D may be TRBD1 (6 bases). Trimming stripped 4 bases from V and 5 bases from J, with 15 bases between. The CDR3 totals 14 residues. Germline CDR1 reads SGHAT; CDR2 reads FQNNGV. CDR3 sequence (DNA): TGTGCCAGCAGCTACTTAGGCCAGGGGAACGAGCAGTACTTC. It yields the protein CASSYLGQGNEQYF.

V is TRBV9 and J is TRBJ2-7, with D possibly matching TRBD1 (6 bases). The V end lost 0 bases, the J end lost 3 bases, and 16 bases lay between the germline ends. There are 16 residues in the CDR3. Per the germline V gene, CDR1 is SGDLS and CDR2 is YYNGEE. Written as DNA, the CDR3 is TGTGCCAGCAGCGTAGGCGGGTTGGGGGCCATCTACGAGCAGTACTTC. Translated, it gives CASSVGGLGAIYEQYF.

This sequence joins TRBV6-1 and TRBJ1-1; D might be TRBD1 (5 bases). V gave up 0 bases and J gave up 8 bases, with 10 bases separating them. Germline values: CDR1 MNHNS, CDR2 SASEGT. The CDR3 totals 13 residues. The DNA for the CDR3 is TGTGCCAGCAGTGAAGCGGGGACTGTCGAAGCTTTCTTT. Translating gives CASSEAGTVEAFF.

The chain recombines TRBV11-3 with TRBJ2-7; 11 bases agree with TRBD1. Germline trimming cut 4 bases from V and 2 bases from J; bases unmatched to any gene: 10. Germline V gene lookup returns CDR1 SGHNT and CDR2 YENEEA. This CDR3 has 17 amino acids. The CDR3 is CASSSSLGTGGPYEQYF. The DNA for the CDR3 is TGTGCCAGCAGCTCCTCTCTGGGGACAGGGGGTCCCTACGAGCAGTACTTC.

The J gene is TRBJ2-1, the V gene TRBV7-8; 8 bases line up with TRBD1. Germline CDR1 and CDR2: SGHVS and FQNEAQ. The CDR3 totals 16 residues. Germline trimming cut 3 bases from V and 4 bases from J; bases unmatched to any gene: 8. CDR3 coding DNA: TGTGCCAGCAGCTTGGAGGTTCAGGGGGCTTACAATGAGCAGTTCTTC. Its translation: CASSLEVQGAYNEQFF. Based on the CDR3 plus reference TRBV7-8 and TRBJ2-1, the full variable domain is GAGVSQSPRYKVAKRGQDVALRCDPISGHVSLFWYQQALGQGPEFLTYFQNEAQLDKSGLPSDRFFAERPEGSVSTLKIQRTQQEDSAVYLCASSLEVQGAYNEQFFGPGTRLTVL.

The chain carries TRBV9 and TRBJ2-1; maybe TRBD2 (5 bases). Germline-derived CDR1 and CDR2 are SGDLS and YYNGEE. V was shortened by 0 bases and J by 5 bases, with 6 bases between the two germline ends. The CDR3 loop spans 13 amino acids. The CDR3 DNA reads TGTGCCAGCAGCGTAGCGGGAAACAATGAGCAGTTCTTC. It codes for CASSVAGNNEQFF.

V and J are TRBV6-5 and TRBJ1-1; weak D call: TRBD1 (5 bases). V shed 6 bases and J shed 1 base, with 12 bases lying between them. The CDR3 has 14 residues. The germline gives CDR1 MNHEY, CDR2 SVGAGI. Here the CDR3 reads CASRRQISNTEAFF. In DNA, the CDR3 is TGTGCCAGCAGACGACAGATCTCGAACACTGAAGCTTTCTTT.